The 17 T cell receptor beta chains given below trace back to one sample, sequenced in a study of regulatory T cells in long-lasting Graves disease. To make TCR beta libraries, researchers used iRepertoire HTBI primers and Arm-PCR of CDR3 regions. TCRdb used MiXCR to reprocess the multiplex PCR reads, holding one entry per CDR3 protein. The sample includes over 650,000 distinct CDR3 sequences, around 32% of them seen just once. The time point: persistent/refractory GD, antithyroid drugs over 5 years with positive TRAb. The authors made the TCR library using RNA they extracted from PBMCs. Sequenced material: peripheral blood mononuclear cells (PBMCs), taken when the disease was refractory, from a patient treated with antithyroid drugs. Receptors originate from a female donor with Graves disease.

The chain couples TRBV19 to TRBJ2-2; TRBD1 aligns across 9 bases. Germline V CDR1 and CDR2: LNHDA, SQIVND (reference sequence). The CDR3 is 17 amino acids. V trimming: 4 bases; J trimming: 3 bases; junction bases outside the gene matches: 9. The CDR3 sequence is CASSNPTGGVYTGELFF. The CDR3 DNA sequence: TGTGCCAGTAGTAACCCGACAGGGGGGGTATACACCGGGGAGCTGTTTTTT.

In DNA form, the CDR3 reads TGCAGCGTTTCCAGCGGCGCCGGGGAGCTGTTTTTT. The encoded protein is CSVSSGAGELFF. This chain connects TRBV29-1 to TRBJ2-2, with D possibly matching TRBD2 (5 bases). The length of the CDR3 is 12 residues. CDR1 and CDR2 (germline): SQVTM, ANQGSEA. Trimming took 5 bases from V and 6 from J, leaving 10 bases between them.

This chain uses TRBV19 with TRBJ1-5; TRBD1 agrees at 7 bases. J was trimmed by 0 bases and V by 6 bases; bases with no gene match: 11. Germline V lookup: CDR1 LNHDA, CDR2 SQIVND (reference sequence). The CDR3 length is 17 residues. CDR3 in DNA: TGTGCCAGTAGAAGTACCGGGACAGCTTTTAGCAATCAGCCCCAGCATTTT. Protein product: CASRSTGTAFSNQPQHF.

This clonotype was seen more than once but under ten times. The chain joins TRBV7-9 to TRBJ2-5; D may be TRBD2 (6 bases). Per germline, CDR1 SEHNR and CDR2 FQNEAQ (reference sequence). V lost 1 base, J lost 7 bases, and 16 bases lay in between. The CDR3 is 15 residues long. CDR3: CASSLVSGGSGTQYF. The CDR3 bases are TGTGCCAGCAGCTTAGTCTCCGGGGGTTCCGGGACCCAGTACTTC.

This clonotype was detected only a few times. The chain is built from TRBV18 and TRBJ2-7; 8 bases line up with TRBD1. Losses at the gene ends were 2 bases for V and 5 bases for J; bases not matched to a gene: 8. Per germline, CDR1 KGHSH and CDR2 LQKENI. This CDR3 has 15 residues. This chain's CDR3 is CASSPSRDRGNEQYF. The CDR3 DNA sequence: TGTGCCAGCTCACCATCTAGAGACAGGGGCAACGAGCAGTACTTC.

The chain links TRBV30 to TRBJ1-2; TRBD1 matches at 9 bases. CDR3 size: 11 residues. The germline V gene has CDR1 GTSNPN and CDR2 SVGIG (reference sequence). The V segment lost 5 bases and the J segment 7 bases; nucleotides outside the gene matches: 2. This chain's CDR3 is CAWLTGGGYTF. The CDR3 coding sequence is TGTGCCTGGTTGACAGGGGGTGGCTACACCTTC.

This clonotype was recorded at least ten times. The rearrangement joins TRBV7-6 to TRBJ2-7; D is possibly TRBD1 (6 bases). The CDR3 length is 15 residues. Trimming stripped 1 base from V and 5 bases from J, with 15 bases between. Germline CDR1 SGHVS, CDR2 FNYEAQ. CDR3 sequence (DNA): TGTGCCAGCAGCTTAGGTTCCAGGGGTTTCGACGAGCAGTACTTC. Protein sequence: CASSLGSRGFDEQYF.

The sample holds many counts of this clonotype. The chain combines TRBV6-1 with TRBJ1-2; no definite D call. Trimming removed 7 bases from V and 8 bases from J, with 14 bases in between. CDR3 length: 12 residues. Per germline, CDR1 MNHNS and CDR2 SASEGT. Here the CDR3 reads CASNSGVGGYTF. DNA of the CDR3: TGTGCCAGCAATAGCGGGGTTGGAGGCTACACCTTC.

This clonotype has a count of ten or more. V usage is TRBV2 and J usage is TRBJ2-4; perhaps TRBD2 as D (6 bases). CDR3 size: 14 residues. Germline CDR1 and CDR2: SNHLY and FYNNEI. V lost 3 bases, J lost 4 bases, and 10 bases lay in between. In DNA, the CDR3 is TGTGCCAGCAGTGATAGTCGGGGGAAAAACATTCAGTACTTC. It yields the protein CASSDSRGKNIQYF.

This clonotype was picked up a small number of times. This chain links TRBV13 with TRBJ1-2; tentative D call: TRBD1 (5 bases). V lost 1 base and J 1 base, leaving 13 bases between the germline ends. CDR1 PRHDT and CDR2 FYEKMQ come from the germline V gene (reference sequence). This CDR3 contains 16 residues. CDR3 sequence reads: CASSLASGPHNYGYTF. CDR3 nucleotides: TGTGCCAGCAGCTTAGCCTCGGGACCGCATAACTATGGCTACACCTTC.

V gene TRBV19 combines with J gene TRBJ2-2; TRBD2 matches 8 bases. The CDR3 has 15 amino acids. The V gene's germline CDR1 is LNHDA and CDR2 SQIVND (reference sequence). The junction had 3 bases not matched to a gene; V was cut back by 3 bases and J by 3 bases. The CDR3 DNA reads as TGTGCCAGTAGTATCCTAGCGGGCCACACCGGGGAGCTGTTTTTT. Protein: CASSILAGHTGELFF.

This clonotype was counted a few times. V usage is TRBV11-3 and J usage is TRBJ2-5; the D gene is possibly TRBD1 (6 bases). CDR3 length: 17 residues. V lost 4 bases and J lost 3, with 21 bases in between. Germline-derived CDR1 and CDR2 are SGHNT and YENEEA. Here the CDR3 DNA reads TGTGCCAGCAGCTCCACCATGATAGGACAGACCGAAGAGACCCAGTACTTC. It is translated as CASSSTMIGQTEETQYF.

Notes on this clonotype: One base away lies a much larger clone, so this may be a sequencing read error. The CDR3 region has the DNA TGTGCCAGCAGTCCCAAGGGGAATAACTATGGCTACACCTTC. Translating it yields CASSPKGNNYGYTF. The chain joins TRBV12-3 or TRBV12-4 to TRBJ1-2, with D perhaps TRBD1 (5 bases). The CDR3 consists of 14 residues. V was trimmed by 5 bases and J by 1 base, leaving 11 bases between them.

The chain has TRBV12-3 or TRBV12-4 and TRBJ1-5; tentative D call: TRBD1 (5 bases). The V and J ends lost 5 bases and 2 bases respectively, with 16 bases between them. The CDR3 consists of 16 residues. The CDR3 DNA reads TGTGCCAGCAGTCCTGGACGGGACGTAGGCAATCAGCCCCAGCATTTT. Translating gives CASSPGRDVGNQPQHF.

This clonotype occurred many times. This sequence joins TRBV12-3 or TRBV12-4 and TRBJ2-4, with 10 nucleotides matching TRBD2. The CDR3 runs to 17 residues. V was pared by 3 bases and J by 0 bases, with 5 bases of the junction left unmatched. The CDR3 bases are TGTGCCAGCAGTTTCCGGACTAGCGGAGTAGCCAAAAACATTCAGTACTTC. This gives the protein CASSFRTSGVAKNIQYF.

The V call is TRBV11-2, the J call TRBJ2-1, with 8 bases that match TRBD2. The germline gives CDR1 SGHAT, CDR2 FQNNGV. V lost 8 bases and J lost 5; bases outside the gene matches: 11. The length of the CDR3 is 15 residues. The CDR3 loop is CASSPGSGADNEQFF. Written as DNA, the CDR3 is TGTGCCAGCTCGCCCGGTAGCGGGGCCGACAATGAGCAGTTCTTC.

V and J are TRBV6-1 and TRBJ1-6; D not certain. The CDR3 consists of 13 residues. The V end was cut by 11 bases, the J end by 4 bases, with 12 bases between. Per the germline V gene, CDR1 is MNHNS and CDR2 is SASEGT. The CDR3 sequence is CASTGSYNSPLHF. For the CDR3, the DNA is TGTGCCTCTACCGGGAGTTATAATTCACCCCTCCACTTT.